A single sample gave rise to the 17 T cell receptor beta chains below, sequenced in a study of shared clonotypes between healthy human individuals. Produced via immunoSEQ multiplex PCR; TCRdb's table is partial and in-frame only. The sample contains under 1,100,000 clones, around 75% of which appear only once. The sample was memory CD4+ T cells sorted from blood. Subset defined: CD45RA-negative fraction. The receptors here all came from a man aged 18 to 30 in good health.

This clone has just a few counts. V usage is TRBV27 and J usage is TRBJ2-2; D is ambiguous. This CDR3 has 13 amino acids. V shed 8 bases and J shed 2 bases, with 9 bases lying between them. Per the germline V gene, CDR1 is MNHEY and CDR2 is SMNVEV (reference sequence). Here the CDR3 reads CASAGRNTGELFF. In nucleotides, the CDR3 is TGTGCCAGCGCCGGCAGAAACACCGGGGAGCTGTTTTTT.

The V gene is TRBV5-1, the J gene TRBJ1-1; the match to TRBD1 covers 11 bases. This CDR3 is built from 16 residues. With V trimmed by 1 base and J by 1 base, 3 bases remained unmatched. CDR1 and CDR2 from the germline V gene are SGHRS and YFSETQ. CDR3: CASSLRTGGRNTEAFF. CDR3 DNA sequence: TGCGCCAGCAGCTTGAGGACAGGGGGCAGGAACACTGAAGCTTTCTTT.

This clone showed up just a few times. This chain connects TRBV7-2 to TRBJ1-6; a possible D gene is TRBD1 (5 bases). Trimming took 5 bases from V and 10 from J, leaving 18 bases between them. The CDR3 consists of 15 residues. The germline gives CDR1 SGHTA, CDR2 FQGNSA. CDR3 region: CASSTSEGARSPLHF. The CDR3 nucleotides are TGTGCCAGCAGCACCTCGGAAGGGGCGAGGTCACCCCTCCACTTT.

This clone appeared a few times. V gene TRBV5-1 combines with J gene TRBJ2-7; 7 bases fit TRBD1. In germline, CDR1 is SGHRS, CDR2 YFSETQ. Trimming cost V 2 bases and J 3 bases; bases outside gene matches: 5. This CDR3 has 14 amino acids. The CDR3 reads CASSFSGQNYEQYF. CDR3 nucleotides: TGCGCCAGCAGCTTTTCGGGACAGAACTACGAGCAGTACTTC.

The chain combines TRBV25-1 with TRBJ1-1; no definite D call. This CDR3 is built from 12 residues. Germline loops: CDR1 MGHDK, CDR2 SYGVNS. Trimming pared 3 bases from V and 10 bases from J, leaving 12 bases between. Written as DNA, the CDR3 is TGTGCCAGCAGTGATCCGGCCCCGGGAGCTTTCTTT. As protein: CASSDPAPGAFF.

The chain combines TRBV5-1 with TRBJ1-2; D is possibly TRBD1 (6 bases). Trimming shortened V by 0 bases and J by 6 bases, and 9 bases separated the two germline ends. Looked up from germline, CDR1 is SGHRS and CDR2 is YFSETQ. The CDR3 totals 13 residues. The CDR3 region is CASSLGDIDGYTF. CDR3 nucleotide sequence: TGCGCCAGCAGCTTGGGGGACATAGATGGCTACACCTTC.

This chain connects TRBV6-1 to TRBJ2-7; D is possibly TRBD1 (5 bases). Trimming stripped 6 bases from V and 5 bases from J, with 11 bases between. The CDR3 covers 12 residues. CDR1 and CDR2 (germline): MNHNS, SASEGT. CDR3 protein: CASSYDSHEQYF. The CDR3 bases are TGTGCCAGCAGCTACGACAGCCACGAGCAGTACTTC.

There are a few counts of this clone. The V and J genes are TRBV6-1 and TRBJ2-5, with D possibly TRBD2 on 7 matching bases. Trimming removed 2 bases at V and 4 bases at J, with 14 bases between. Germline loops: CDR1 MNHNS, CDR2 SASEGT. This CDR3 is 15 amino acids long. CDR3 region: CASSEYGGRRETQYF. CDR3 DNA: TGTGCCAGCAGTGAATACGGGGGGCGCAGAGAGACCCAGTACTTC.

In its sample, this clone was seen once. The chain joins TRBV6-5 to TRBJ2-1; the match to TRBD2 covers 7 bases. With 0 bases clipped from V and 5 bases from J, the junction kept 7 bases outside the gene matches. The CDR3 consists of 16 residues. CDR1 and CDR2 from the germline V gene are MNHEY and SVGAGI. The CDR3 spells CASSYSPGGGHNEQFF. CDR3 nucleotide sequence: TGTGCCAGCAGTTACTCGCCGGGAGGCGGTCACAATGAGCAGTTCTTC.

The V and J genes are TRBV5-6 and TRBJ2-5, with TRBD2 matching over 14 bases. CDR1 and CDR2 from the germline V gene are SGHDT and YYEEEE. V trimming: 4 bases; J trimming: 6 bases; junction bases outside the gene matches: 8. The CDR3 length is 16 residues. CDR3 region: CASSGGTSGSSKTQYF. Written as DNA, the CDR3 is TGTGCCAGCAGCGGCGGGACTAGCGGGAGTTCAAAGACCCAGTACTTC.

The V call is TRBV9, the J call TRBJ2-7, with TRBD1 matching over 9 bases. J lost 2 bases, V lost 9 bases, and 9 bases had no gene match. From germline, CDR1 is SGDLS and CDR2 YYNGEE. This CDR3 contains 14 residues. CDR3 bases: TGTGCCACCCGACAGGGGGTTCTCCCCTACGAGCAGTACTTC. It yields the protein CATRQGVLPYEQYF.

This clone came up once. V and J are TRBV19 and TRBJ2-3, with 12 nucleotides matching TRBD2. Trimming removed 6 bases from V and 0 bases from J; junction bases left unmatched: 4. Germline CDR1 reads LNHDA; CDR2 reads SQIVND (reference sequence). The CDR3 is 16 amino acids. The CDR3 bases are TGTGCCAGTAGAGTCGGGACTAGCGGGAGCACAGATACGCAGTATTTT. This gives the protein CASRVGTSGSTDTQYF.

V is TRBV5-5 and J is TRBJ1-2, with TRBD1 identical over 11 bases. Trimming removed 2 bases from V and 6 bases from J; junction bases left unmatched: 3. This CDR3 comprises 14 residues. CDR1 SGHKS and CDR2 YYEKEE come from the germline V gene (reference sequence). The CDR3 here is CASSLGTGGNGYTF. The CDR3 DNA follows: TGTGCCAGCAGCTTAGGGACAGGGGGAAATGGCTACACCTTC.

The chain employs TRBV27 and TRBJ1-1; maybe TRBD1 (5 bases). V was clipped by 6 bases and J by 0 bases, with 14 bases between them. Per germline, CDR1 MNHEY and CDR2 SMNVEV (reference sequence). CDR3 length: 15 amino acids. The CDR3 DNA is TGTGCCAGCAGGCGCGCAGGGAGTATGAACACTGAAGCTTTCTTT. The encoded protein is CASRRAGSMNTEAFF.

V gene TRBV9 combines with J gene TRBJ2-7; a possible D gene is TRBD1 (6 bases). This CDR3 is built from 15 residues. Germline CDR1 reads SGDLS; CDR2 reads YYNGEE. V was pared by 2 bases and J by 0 bases, with 12 bases between. CDR3 residues: CASSVGQSNSYEQYF. The CDR3 bases are TGTGCCAGCAGCGTTGGACAGTCGAACTCCTACGAGCAGTACTTC.

This clone was recorded a few times. The chain links TRBV4-1 to TRBJ2-7; TRBD2 aligns across 7 bases. Germline values: CDR1 MGHRA, CDR2 YSYEKL. This CDR3 contains 17 residues. The V segment lost 0 bases and the J segment 3 bases; nucleotides outside the gene matches: 11. The CDR3 region has the DNA TGCGCCAGCAGCCAAGAAGAGTGGGGGGGACTCTTCTACGAGCAGTACTTC. Translation gives CASSQEEWGGLFYEQYF.

This clone came up a few times. The chain links TRBV2 to TRBJ2-5; either TRBD1 or TRBD2 may supply D (5 bases each). V was clipped by 3 bases and J by 2 bases, with 10 bases between them. Germline V gives CDR1 SNHLY, CDR2 FYNNEI. The length of the CDR3 is 14 residues. The CDR3 nucleotides are TGTGCCAGCAGTGATTCGGGACCTCAAGAGACCCAGTACTTC. This gives the protein CASSDSGPQETQYF.